This T cell receptor (beta chain) derives from a study of cytomegalovirus exposure and HLA in healthy donors. Study background: Membership in the Caucasian-associated ancestry cluster was found for around 85% of 300 to 500 genotyped donors.

While unrecorded immune exposures were likely, the donors were nominally healthy when sampled. In regard to this clone: Its antigen is undetermined.

The PCR employed 60 Vbeta primers together with 13 Jbeta primers. TCRdb's table, derived via immunoSEQ multiplex PCR, lists solely in-frame clones and lacks some. The sample includes 95,000 or so clones, 81% of them seen just once. The CDR3 consists of 13 residues. With 5 bases removed from V and 8 bases from J, the gap between germline ends came to 13 bases. In germline, CDR1 is MGHRA, CDR2 YSYEKL. Study observations and caveats: Later work associated 16,951 TCR beta sequences with HLA alleles at 0.05 false discovery rate.

Sequenced: PBMCs. The gene calls are TRBV4-1 and TRBJ1-5; unclear D gene. The clonotype originates from a woman in her 70s in good health and CMV-seropositive. The CDR3 bases are TGCGCCAGCAGCATCCGAGAGGAGGAGCCCCAGCATTTT. It translates to CASSIREEEPQHF.